The T cell receptor (beta chain) described here comes from a study of HIV-infected children after antiretroviral therapy interruption. Study summary: Most children had recorded EBV and CMV exposure. Samples from the continuous-treatment group were taken at weeks 0, 48 and 150. Study observations and caveats: The Gini coefficient of naive CD4+ repertoires rose, returning to baseline by 3 years.

This clonotype has at least ten counts. Its antigen is undetermined. Unique molecular identifiers were included in an RNA-based 3' RACE TCR library. A single record per CDR3 protein comes from TCRdb applying MiXCR to the 3' RACE reads. The sample has about 89,000 distinct CDR3 sequences, approximately 6.9% seen once. The sample's treatment: PENTA 11 planned treatment interruption arm or continuous ART arm. Only samples with at least 5 million viable PBMCs qualified. Germline CDR1 and CDR2: SGHRS and YFSETQ. The CDR3 contains 17 residues. The V segment lost 4 bases and the J segment 3 bases; nucleotides outside the gene matches: 16.

The sequence derives from a pool of human donors with HIV. The V gene is TRBV5-1, the J gene TRBJ2-7, with 7 positions matching TRBD1. The specimen was CD45RA+ CD4+ T cells from PBMCs, pooled from several time points, collected from a donor given antiretroviral therapy, either interrupted or continuous. Specified subset: naive CD4+ CD45RA+ CD45RO- T cells. CDR3 residues: CASSHHPGQLILYEQYF. Here the CDR3 DNA reads TGCGCCAGCAGCCACCACCCGGGACAGTTGATCCTCTACGAGCAGTACTTC.